Below, one TCR beta chain is given with its context. Its antigen is unidentified. The sample is drawn from a study of T cell clusters in autoimmune cytopenias. Study conclusions and caveats: A dominant lymphoma-associated repertoire apparently masked the cluster-lack signature in secondary cytopenia versus chronic lymphocytic leukemia.

TRB was amplified by touch-down multiplex PCR, primer pools A and B combined. No DNA is given; TCRdb re-called the multiplex PCR reads and lists each CDR3 protein once. The listing records several thousand distinct CDR3 sequences. This CDR3 contains 13 residues. Each sample's input was 200 to 300 ng genomic DNA, 38,000 or so genome equivalents. These data were also reused for a study on T cell repertoires in aging, cancer and after chemotherapy. That paper states: Loss of evenness, beyond lost richness, contributed to age-related TCR diversity decline in cancer patients.

Sequencing was carried out using peripheral blood. V is TRBV12-3 or TRBV12-4 and J is TRBJ2-7; the D call of TRBD2 rests on TCRdb alone, since no DNA is present to check it. The clonotype originates from a human donor in good health. CDR3 loop: CASSRGLAYEQYF.